The subject of this entry is one T cell receptor beta chain. Its target is unknown. The use of a sample-barcoded 5' primer and a J-beta primer mix characterized a second PCR of 7 to 11 cycles. Each CDR3 protein is one row after TCRdb ran MiXCR on the 5' RACE reads. There are about 930,000 distinct CDR3 sequences in the sample; 25% to 30% occur only once, and 10% to 13% lies in the top ten. This sample is part of a study of blood T cells in healthy people across ages. Study results and caveats: A greater number of naive CD4+ cells and higher diversity distinguished long-lived donors from aged donors.

From germline, CDR1 is SGHTA and CDR2 FQGNSA. J was trimmed by 3 bases and V by 2 bases; bases with no gene match: 9. The CDR3 is 17 amino acids. These same data were also listed under a study on T cells of mothers and their children. That source reports: For the second PCR, the M1S primer put in sample barcodes and 2-4 random nucleotides.

The rearrangement joins TRBV7-2 to TRBJ2-1, with 8 positions matching TRBD1. The sequence came from a middle-aged woman in good health. The material sequenced was blood. CDR3 residues: CASSLSSSGTGYNEQFF. The CDR3 DNA is TGTGCCAGCAGCTTAAGTTCGTCCGGGACAGGCTACAATGAGCAGTTCTTC.